The 10 T cell receptor beta chains below all came from one sample that was sequenced in a study of blood T cell repertoires in COVID-19. Sequenced by immunoSEQ multiplex PCR; TCRdb stores in-frame clones only, minus some. The sample consists of 70,000 or so clones, 88% of them appearing once. The sequenced sample was peripheral blood. These receptors originate from a human donor in a cohort sampled during active COVID-19.

The chain links TRBV5-8 to TRBJ1-5; the D gene is possibly TRBD1 (6 bases). The V and J ends lost 0 bases and 11 bases respectively, with 15 bases between them. Germline CDR1 reads SGHTS; CDR2 reads YDEGEE. The CDR3 runs 14 residues. The CDR3 DNA is TGTGCCAGCAGCTTGGATCAGGGGCTCCCCACCCAGCATTTT. This sequence encodes CASSLDQGLPTQHF.

This chain connects TRBV19 to TRBJ2-3; TRBD2 agrees at 9 bases. Trimming at V came to 3 bases and at J to 10 bases, leaving 11 bases not matched to a gene. CDR1 is LNHDA and CDR2 is SQIVND in the germline V gene (reference sequence). This CDR3 is 15 amino acids long. The CDR3 loop reads CASSIASSGVVAQYF. As DNA, the CDR3 is TGTGCCAGTAGTATCGCCTCTAGCGGGGTCGTCGCGCAGTATTTT.

This chain joins TRBV25-1 and TRBJ2-2; 7 bases match TRBD1. The CDR3 totals 15 residues. The germline CDR1 and CDR2 sequences are MGHDK and SYGVNS. J lost 2 bases, V lost 7 bases, and 7 bases had no gene match. CDR3 nucleotides: TGTGCCAGCATTTCGGACAGGAGTAACACCGGGGAGCTGTTTTTT. Its translation: CASISDRSNTGELFF.

This chain links TRBV28 with TRBJ1-5; TRBD1 is a possible D gene (5 bases). Germline loops: CDR1 MDHEN, CDR2 SYDVKM. This CDR3 contains 17 residues. The ends were cut back, 1 base at V and 0 bases at J, with 13 bases in the middle. The CDR3 bases are TGTGCCAGCAGTTTATCCCCCCACAGGAGTAGCAATCAGCCCCAGCATTTT. Its protein is CASSLSPHRSSNQPQHF. Using reference TRBV28 and TRBJ1-5 for the parts outside the CDR3, the full variable domain is DVKVTQSSRYLVKRTGEKVFLECVQDMDHENMFWYRQDPGLGLRLIYFSYDVKMKEKGDIPEGYSVSREKKERFSLILESASTNQTSMYLCASSLSPHRSSNQPQHFGDGTRLSIL.

The J gene is TRBJ1-5, the V gene TRBV6-1; the D gene is possibly TRBD1 (6 bases). Germline CDR1 MNHNS, CDR2 SASEGT. The CDR3 totals 18 residues. Between the trimmed V and J ends, which lost 2 bases and 0 bases, there was a span of 17 bases. CDR3 in DNA: TGTGCCAGCAGTGAAAAGGGGGGCGGGGGTCATAGCAATCAGCCCCAGCATTTT. As protein: CASSEKGGGGHSNQPQHF.

The V call is TRBV3-1 (or the pseudogene TRBV3-2), the J call TRBJ2-3; 7 bases are a match to TRBD2. Germline values: CDR1 LGHDT, CDR2 YNNKEL (reference sequence). The CDR3 totals 13 residues. V was pared by 5 bases and J by 4 bases, with 3 bases of the junction left unmatched. The CDR3 protein is CASSGRAADTQYF. The CDR3 DNA is TGTGCCAGCAGCGGGAGGGCCGCAGATACGCAGTATTTT.

The chain has TRBV16 and TRBJ2-3; tentative D call: TRBD1 (5 bases). Germline values: CDR1 KGHSY, CDR2 FQNENV. Trimming cost V 4 bases and J 5 bases, with 10 bases left between them. CDR3 size: 13 residues. DNA for the CDR3: TGTGCCAGCAGCCGTGACAGTGAAGATACGCAGTATTTT. This translates into CASSRDSEDTQYF. Complete variable domain (other parts from reference TRBV16 and TRBJ2-3): GEEVAQTPKHLVRGEGQKAKLYCAPIKGHSYVFWYQQVLKNEFKFLISFQNENVFDETGMPKERFSAKCLPNSPCSLEIQATKLEDSAVYFCASSRDSEDTQYFGPGTRLTVL.

This rearrangement joins TRBV2 to TRBJ2-2, with 7 nucleotides matching TRBD1. Trimming took 6 bases from V and 4 from J; bases not matched to a gene: 8. CDR1 and CDR2 (germline): SNHLY, FYNNEI. The CDR3 sequence is 15 residues long. The CDR3 region is CASRLLTGSTGELFF. CDR3 coding DNA: TGTGCCAGCAGGTTATTGACAGGGAGCACCGGGGAGCTGTTTTTT.

The genes are TRBV18 and TRBJ1-1; no clear D gene. This CDR3 has 14 residues. V lost 6 bases, J lost 6 bases, and 17 bases lay in between. Germline CDR1 reads KGHSH; CDR2 reads LQKENI. CDR3 coding DNA: TGTGCCAGCTCGATACAGCGCTCCGGGGCTGAAGCTTTCTTT. It is translated as CASSIQRSGAEAFF.

The chain carries TRBV2 and TRBJ2-2; 9 bases line up with TRBD2. This CDR3 has 17 amino acids. V trimming: 2 bases; J trimming: 7 bases; junction bases outside the gene matches: 11. CDR1 and CDR2 (germline): SNHLY, FYNNEI. The chain's CDR3 is CASSEIGGRGIGGELFF. The DNA for the CDR3 is TGTGCCAGCAGTGAAATCGGCGGGAGGGGGATCGGCGGGGAGCTGTTTTTT.